Listed below are T cell receptor beta chains from one sample, sequenced in a study of blood T cell repertoires in COVID-19. TCRdb's copy holds only in-frame clones and misses some; the assay was immunoSEQ multiplex PCR. The sample comprises roughly 230,000 clones, around 81% of which are singletons, and around 3.6% rests with the top ten. Material for sequencing was PBMCs or T cells enriched from blood (not recorded which). Receptor source: a man aged 50 to 59 who had recovered from COVID-19. CDR3s leave out the opening cysteine and the closing phenylalanine or tryptophan. Rows may omit the clone size; those that give it use once, few, many or a size class.

j_gene: TRBJ1-2; abundance: -; v_gene: TRBV2; CDR3aa: ARGTGGAGGYGYT
j_gene: TRBJ1-2; abundance: -; v_gene: TRBV18; CDR3aa: ASSPGTPGAIYGYT
j_gene: TRBJ2-6; abundance: -; v_gene: TRBV28; CDR3aa: ASRSGANVLT
j_gene: TRBJ1-4; abundance: -; v_gene: TRBV2; CDR3aa: AVRPSGNEKLF
j_gene: TRBJ2-1; abundance: once; v_gene: TRBV7-2; CDR3aa: ASSLAPPTSGLTYDREQF
j_gene: TRBJ1-1; abundance: -; v_gene: TRBV9; CDR3aa: ASNPPGGGSEAF
j_gene: TRBJ2-5; abundance: -; v_gene: TRBV6-5; CDR3aa: ASSYEYSGGGETQY
j_gene: TRBJ2-7; abundance: -; v_gene: TRBV7-9; CDR3aa: ASSPRDRVSYEQY
j_gene: TRBJ1-2; abundance: -; v_gene: TRBV5-1; CDR3aa: ASSWGTGGGYGYT
j_gene: TRBJ1-3; abundance: -; v_gene: TRBV15; CDR3aa: ATSRDLSGSGNTIY
j_gene: TRBJ2-1; abundance: -; v_gene: TRBV9; CDR3aa: ASSVDGTSGVRSYNEQF
j_gene: TRBJ2-1; abundance: -; v_gene: TRBV7-2; CDR3aa: ASSVYNEQF
j_gene: TRBJ2-1; abundance: -; v_gene: TRBV9; CDR3aa: ASSSAGQGSYNEQF
j_gene: TRBJ1-5; abundance: -; v_gene: TRBV15; CDR3aa: ATSRAPGAQPQH